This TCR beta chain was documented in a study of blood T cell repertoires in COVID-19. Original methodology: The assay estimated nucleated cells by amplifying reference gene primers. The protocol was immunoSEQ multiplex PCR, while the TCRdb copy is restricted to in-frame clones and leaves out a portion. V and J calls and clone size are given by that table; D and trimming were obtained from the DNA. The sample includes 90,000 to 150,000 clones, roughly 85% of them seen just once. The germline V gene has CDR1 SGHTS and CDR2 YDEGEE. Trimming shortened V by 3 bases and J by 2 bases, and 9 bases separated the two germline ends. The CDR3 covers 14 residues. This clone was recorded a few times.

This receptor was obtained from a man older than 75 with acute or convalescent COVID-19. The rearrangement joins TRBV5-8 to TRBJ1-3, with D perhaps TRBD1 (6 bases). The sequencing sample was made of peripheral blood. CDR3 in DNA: TGTGCCAGCAGCTCCGGGACACCTGGAAACACCATATATTTT. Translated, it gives CASSSGTPGNTIYF.